These 8 T cell receptor beta chains were all obtained from the same sample, sequenced in a study of somatic mutations in cytotoxic T cells in rheumatoid arthritis. Libraries were prepared by immunoSEQ multiplex PCR; TCRdb keeps only in-frame clonotypes and omits some of them. The profile covers 6,800 or so clones, with around 87% appearing a single time and roughly a sixth taken by the ten largest. The sample was CD8+ T cells sorted from blood. The origin of the receptors is a man in his forties with rheumatoid arthritis.

The chain links TRBV4-1 to TRBJ1-2, with TRBD1 matching 8 bases. In germline, CDR1 is MGHRA, CDR2 YSYEKL. The CDR3 sequence is 14 residues long. Trimming took 0 bases from V and 8 from J; bases not matched to a gene: 5. CDR3 sequence (DNA): TGCGCCAGCAGCCAAGAAGGACAGGGAAGAGGCTACACCTTC. It encodes CASSQEGQGRGYTF.

This chain joins TRBV11-2 and TRBJ1-3, with unresolved D. The CDR3 is made up of 17 amino acids. Germline lookup yields CDR1 SGHAT and CDR2 FQNNGV. V lost 1 base and J lost 0, with 13 bases in between. CDR3 coding DNA: TGTGCCAGCAGCTTAGGGTCGACAAGCTACTCTGGAAACACCATATATTTT. This sequence encodes CASSLGSTSYSGNTIYF.

This clone is a singleton in its sample. This chain links TRBV13 with TRBJ1-5; unclear D gene. V lost 6 bases to trimming and J lost 8 bases, with 14 bases between them. The CDR3 extends over 13 amino acids. Germline assignment: CDR1 PRHDT and CDR2 FYEKMQ (reference sequence). In DNA form, the CDR3 reads TGTGCCAGCAGTTCACGAGGGTCAGAGCCCCAGCATTTT. This gives the protein CASSSRGSEPQHF.

The chain carries TRBV25-1 and TRBJ1-2, with 11 nucleotides matching TRBD1. The CDR3 is 13 amino acids. Germline lookup yields CDR1 MGHDK and CDR2 SYGVNS. Germline trimming cut 6 bases from V and 3 bases from J; bases unmatched to any gene: 0. The CDR3: CASRGQGDYGYTF. Written as DNA, the CDR3 is TGTGCCAGCAGGGGACAGGGGGACTATGGCTACACCTTC.

In its sample, this clone was seen once. This sequence joins TRBV7-6 and TRBJ2-3; 8 positions match TRBD1. CDR3 length: 17 residues. The V segment lost 4 bases and the J segment 4 bases; nucleotides outside the gene matches: 13. Germline V gives CDR1 SGHVS, CDR2 FNYEAQ. The CDR3 is CASSSHPGQGSADTQYF. The CDR3 nucleotides are TGTGCCAGCAGCTCTCACCCCGGACAGGGATCGGCAGATACGCAGTATTTT. Based on the CDR3 plus reference TRBV7-6 and TRBJ2-3, the full variable domain is GAGVSQSPRYKVTKRGQDVALRCDPISGHVSLYWYRQALGQGPEFLTYFNYEAQQDKSGLPNDRFSAERPEGSISTLTIQRTEQRDSAMYRCASSSHPGQGSADTQYFGPGTRLTVL.

This clone occurred once. The chain has TRBV18 and TRBJ2-4, with TRBD2 matching 13 bases. Looked up from germline, CDR1 is KGHSH and CDR2 is LQKENI. The CDR3 runs to 20 residues. V lost 4 bases and J lost 0; bases outside the gene matches: 12. The CDR3 region is CASSQTLAGGLIEAKNIQYF. As DNA, the CDR3 is TGTGCCAGCTCACAAACACTAGCGGGGGGGCTGATAGAAGCCAAAAACATTCAGTACTTC.

This sequence joins TRBV7-3 and TRBJ2-3; 7 bases match TRBD2. The CDR3 loop spans 15 amino acids. With 2 bases clipped from V and 7 bases from J, the junction kept 9 bases outside the gene matches. The germline gives CDR1 SGHTA, CDR2 FQGTGA. DNA of the CDR3: TGTGCCAGCAGCTTATCAAGCGGGGCCCAAAATACGCAGTATTTT. Protein product: CASSLSSGAQNTQYF.

In the case of this clone: The germline gene is not matched at one end of the junction; a read error may be the cause. The V gene is TRBV19, the J gene TRBJ1-2; 10 bases match TRBD1. The CDR3 covers 17 residues. Looked up from germline, CDR1 is LNHDA and CDR2 is SQIVND (reference sequence). Written as DNA, the CDR3 is TGTGCCGGTAGTACTTCGACAGGGGGCAAACAAAACTATGGCTACACCTTC. This translates into CAGSTSTGGKQNYGYTF.